This note documents a single TCR beta chain sequence. Its antigen is undetermined. Among the 120 or so subjects of the validation cohort, separate from the approximately 700-subject first cohort, were the donors. The data derive from a study of cytomegalovirus exposure and HLA in healthy donors. Study outcomes and limitations: That first-cohort TCR clusters tended to co-occur in the 95 to 150 validation repertoires was found in a later analysis.

The CDR3 totals 16 residues. The V segment lost 2 bases and the J segment 0 bases; nucleotides outside the gene matches: 5. Per germline, CDR1 MDHEN and CDR2 SYDVKM. Generated by immunoSEQ multiplex PCR, the TCRdb table keeps only in-frame clones and is missing some. The sample holds some 240,000 clones, 70% to 90% seen once. The sequenced material came from PBMCs. The clonotype comes from a woman aged 18-30 years in good health and CMV-seronegative. This chain connects TRBV28 to TRBJ2-3, with 7 bases fitting TRBD2. CDR3 nucleotides: TGTGCCAGCAGTTTAAATAGCGGGCATAGCACAGATACGCAGTATTTT. Translating it yields CASSLNSGHSTDTQYF.